Shown below are 7 T cell receptor beta chains from a single sample sequenced in a study of spatial heterogeneity in lung cancer. Via MiXCR, TCRdb re-called the 5' RACE reads, giving one row per CDR3 protein. The sample lists 55,000 to 70,000 distinct CDR3 sequences; nearly 6.5% were seen once. Described time point: sample taken at primary tumor resection. Specimen: PBMCs, collected at surgery. All receptors come from a female donor with early-stage non-small cell lung cancer.

V usage is TRBV6-1 and J usage is TRBJ2-5; 10 positions match TRBD1. The CDR3 is made up of 18 amino acids. J lost 1 base, V lost 6 bases, and 14 bases had no gene match. The germline V gene has CDR1 MNHNS and CDR2 SASEGT. CDR3: CASSFKGSTGGRQETQYF. CDR3 nucleotide sequence: TGTGCCAGCAGCTTTAAGGGGTCGACAGGGGGCCGCCAAGAGACCCAGTACTTC.

This chain's CDR3 is CASSYKLDRDNEQFF. CDR3 DNA sequence: TGTGCCAGCAGCTATAAGCTGGACAGGGACAATGAGCAGTTCTTC. This rearrangement joins TRBV7-8 to TRBJ2-1; 8 bases map to TRBD1. The CDR3 covers 15 residues. The V segment lost 4 bases and the J segment 5 bases; nucleotides outside the gene matches: 7. Germline values: CDR1 SGHVS, CDR2 FQNEAQ.

In its sample, this clonotype was seen many times. The J gene is TRBJ2-3, the V gene TRBV25-1; tentatively, D is TRBD2 (6 bases). V lost 0 bases, J lost 2 bases, and 9 bases lay in between. Germline loops: CDR1 MGHDK, CDR2 SYGVNS. CDR3 length equals 15 residues. The CDR3 DNA reads as TGTGCCAGCAGTGAATACGCGGGGTTCACAGATACGCAGTATTTT. Encoded protein: CASSEYAGFTDTQYF.

This clonotype ranks as medium-sized (0.01 to 0.1%). The chain couples TRBV7-9 to TRBJ2-1, with D maybe TRBD2 (7 bases). Trimming took 1 base from V and 9 from J, leaving 13 bases between them. Germline assignment: CDR1 SEHNR and CDR2 FQNEAQ (reference sequence). The CDR3 has 14 residues. CDR3 in DNA: TGTGCCAGCAGCTTAGGGGCGGGGGCAGGTGAGCAGTTCTTC. Its protein is CASSLGAGAGEQFF.

This clonotype was recorded many times. The chain combines TRBV6-2 or TRBV6-3 with TRBJ1-5; 8 bases match TRBD1. This CDR3 has 15 residues. V trimming: 6 bases; J trimming: 0 bases; junction bases outside the gene matches: 4. Germline V CDR1 and CDR2: MNHEY, SVGEGT. The CDR3 DNA follows: TGTGCCAGCAGAGACAGGGGCCGTAGCAATCAGCCCCAGCATTTT. Protein: CASRDRGRSNQPQHF.

This clonotype was found many times. V and J are TRBV13 and TRBJ2-4; D is unresolved. The germline V gene has CDR1 PRHDT and CDR2 FYEKMQ (reference sequence). V lost 0 bases, J lost 0 bases, and 3 bases lay in between. The CDR3 contains 14 residues. Written as DNA, the CDR3 is TGTGCCAGCAGCTTAGGAGAAGCCAAAAACATTCAGTACTTC. Translated: CASSLGEAKNIQYF.

The chain is built from TRBV10-2 and TRBJ1-1; D remains ambiguous. Germline V gene data show CDR1 as WSHSY and CDR2 as SAAADI. The CDR3 is 14 residues long. The V end was cut by 9 bases, the J end by 5 bases, with 19 bases between. The CDR3: CARVPPPRGTEAFF. CDR3 bases: TGCGCCAGGGTCCCCCCGCCCCGCGGGACTGAAGCTTTCTTT.